A single sample gave rise to the 2 T cell receptor beta chains below, sequenced in a study of blood T cell repertoires in COVID-19. Profiled with immunoSEQ multiplex PCR; TCRdb holds only in-frame clones, not every one. The table has about 190,000 clones, approximately 84% seen once. The sample comprised PBMCs or T cells enriched from blood (not recorded which). These receptors all come from a woman younger than 45 who had recovered from COVID-19.

The rearrangement links TRBV5-4 to TRBJ2-7; weak D call: TRBD1 (7 bases). The CDR3 has 16 residues. The germline CDR1 and CDR2 sequences are SGHNT and YYREEE (reference sequence). Trimming pared 0 bases from V and 6 bases from J, leaving 19 bases between. CDR3 sequence reads: CASSLEGSWRGREQYF. Here the CDR3 DNA reads TGTGCCAGCAGCTTGGAGGGGTCATGGAGGGGGCGCGAGCAGTACTTC.

The gene calls are TRBV5-8 and TRBJ2-1; D gene unclear. Germline V gene lookup returns CDR1 SGHTS and CDR2 YDEGEE. The CDR3 contains 15 residues. Deletions cut 4 bases from V and 0 bases from J, with 11 bases between. The CDR3, as DNA: TGTGCCAGCAGCCATGACTCCGTCTCCTACAATGAGCAGTTCTTC. Protein product: CASSHDSVSYNEQFF.